This TCR beta chain was sequenced in a study of T cells in Graves' hyperthyroidism and ophthalmopathy (dated by TCRdb to about 2019). Background on the whole study: Peripheral blood samples were taken at the time of initial diagnosis, prior to any treatment. To identify TCR V-J signatures that set the groups apart, the researchers used a discovery cohort of more than 95 patients, made up of around 40 with Graves' ophthalmopathy and around 58 with stable Graves' hyperthyroidism. Prospective prediction of ophthalmopathy was tested in an independent validation cohort consisting of 18 hyperthyroidism patients and over 15 patients who later progressed to ophthalmopathy. The approximately 90 discovery patients were randomly split 7:3 into training and test sets. Thyroid tissue and blood T-cell repertoires from roughly 6 Graves' hyperthyroidism patients were also compared in the study. Once sampling was done, hyperthyroidism patients were given methimazole at a starting dose of 30 mg daily, whereas ophthalmopathy patients were given high-dose intravenous methylprednisolone. TCR Vbeta CDR3 sequencing of around 130 peripheral blood samples (about 45 ophthalmopathy, approximately 80 hyperthyroidism and some 17 progressor patients) is reported in the paper.

Beyond this particular receptor, the publication reports: Most expanded thyroid clonotypes (frequency above 0.001) were also detected in blood, suggesting blood repertoires may reflect thyroid immune responses. No statistical method was used to set the sample size in advance, and investigators knew the group allocation. Ophthalmopathy was separated from stable hyperthyroidism by a 13 V-J signature model, with roughly 88% sensitivity and about 84% specificity obtained in cross-validation and 80%/75% obtained in testing. In validation, the model predicted progression to ophthalmopathy with around 71% sensitivity and about 72% specificity, a median of approximately 6.5 months before onset.

Hyperthyroidism patients were newly diagnosed, with disease duration under 2 months, and aged 18 to 65 years. Exclusion was applied to patients with uncontrolled infections, other autoimmune diseases, pregnancy or lactation. Diagnoses were established on the basis of clinical symptoms, serum thyroxine and TRAb, thyroid ultrasound, and orbital computed tomography. Blood from progressor patients was drawn when they were first diagnosed with hyperthyroidism, before any ophthalmopathy symptoms appeared. PBMCs were isolated from 10 ml of fresh peripheral blood by Ficoll-Paque density gradient centrifugation. Patients classed as progressors first received a Graves' hyperthyroidism diagnosis and then went on to develop ophthalmopathy during follow-up. Total RNA was extracted with Trizol reagent, and quality was checked on an Agilent 2100 Bioanalyzer. Based on the germline V gene, the CDR1 and CDR2 sequences are SGHTA and FQGNSA. Trimming accounts for 5 bases at V and 11 bases at J, while the number of junction bases matched to no gene is 7. The CDR3 starts with the cysteine, ends with the phenylalanine, and has 12 residues. Only the CDR3 DNA is retained, 36 bases long and in frame from the first base.

This clonotype was seen at least ten times. Which antigen it targets is not known. Within one base of it there is no much larger clone, and no base qualities were kept. The TCR beta CDR3 regions were amplified from the RNA transcripts. For the first round of RT-PCR on the TCR CDR3, the HTBI primer set was used together with the Qiagen OneStep RT-PCR kit. Libraries were constructed in a second round of multiplex PCR, after which size selection and purification were carried out. The libraries were sequenced on an Illumina HiSeq2000 using paired-end 100 bp reads. For the original study's pipeline: SOAPnuke was used to process the raw data, throwing out any read that contained adapters or uncalled bases, had a mean Phred below 15, or lacked an exact constant-primer or identifier match. COPE v1.2.5 was used to merge high-quality paired reads, and clonotypes were defined as unique nucleotide sequences. MiTCR v1.1 was used to align clonotypes to the IMGT TRBV, TRBD and TRBJ reference segments. Only V-J combinations with frequency above 0.0001, covering about 99% of repertoires, were analysed. The TCS score was defined as the ratio of F50 (clonal expansion) to E x V (chaos), calculated using BLOSUM62-based TCRdist between CDR3 peptides within each V-J. Welch's t-statistics and random forest reduced roughly 500 V-J features to about 13, which were used in a naive Bayes classifier (R e1071). TCRdb took the public reads, trimmed them with fastp at Q25, ran MiXCR for clone calling and kept in-frame beta chains. Every entry covers one CDR3 protein and lists the most common genes and DNA from its rows. The V and J calls shown here were made by TCRdb, not taken from the authors' results. For this sample the table gives about 300,000 distinct CDR3 sequences, of which 13% were detected only once. Of the sample, more than 7.5% is held by the ten largest clones.

The receptor was isolated from a woman younger than 45 with Graves' hyperthyroidism that later progressed to Graves' ophthalmopathy. Sequenced material: blood. In this chain, TRBV7-2 is recombined with TRBJ1-1, with 8 middle bases fitting TRBD1. This receptor carries the CDR3 CASSLRTGPAFF. In nucleotides, the sequence is TGTGCCAGCAGCCTACGGACAGGGCCGGCTTTCTTT. The entire variable domain, with the stretches around the CDR3 drawn from the reference TRBV7-2 and TRBJ1-1 proteins, is GAGVSQSPSNKVTEKGKDVELRCDPISGHTALYWYRQSLGQGLEFLIYFQGNSAPDKSGLPSDRFSAERTGGSVSTLTIQRTQQEDSAVYLCASSLRTGPAFFGQGTRLTVV.